Listed below are T cell receptor beta chains from one sample, sequenced in a study of CD4 T cells in relation to SARS-CoV-2 and coronaviruses. The antigens these receptors bind are not known. The assay was immunoSEQ multiplex PCR, and TCRdb's table has in-frame clones only and misses some. The sample consists of approximately 36,000 clones, about four fifths of them appearing once. The sequencing input was naive CD4+ T cells from PBMCs, cultured in vitro. All receptors come from an adult with COVID-19. Both conserved end residues are part of each CDR3. The order of the fields is V gene, D gene, CDR3 length, CDR3 protein. D genes are given only for firm matches.

TRBV6-2/TRBV6-3,-,20,CASSYYGSRGGPPGANVLTF
TRBV5-5,TRBD1,15,CASSLRTGGSYEQYF
TRBV14,-,16,CASSPKSGGWRETQYF
TRBV6-4,-,13,CASSDGGNSPLHF
TRBV11-1,-,16,CASSIITLAGEETQYF
TRBV6-5,TRBD2,12,CASSRGGYEQYF
TRBV28,TRBD1,19,CASRGSGQARISGANVLTF
TRBV2,TRBD2,15,CASSDNPGGVGEQYF
TRBV27,TRBD1,12,CASGRDRDEQFF
TRBV4-1,-,14,CASSLEGGNTEAFF
TRBV6-6,-,13,CASRDFRNYEQYF
TRBV27,TRBD2,19,CASSHNSNRLAGGRETQYF
TRBV28,-,14,CASSYSDTSYGYTF
TRBV7-2,-,15,CASSLVVQNTGELFF
TRBV6-2/TRBV6-3,-,12,CASSRQGYEQYF
TRBV9,TRBD2,18,CASSPALAGVGLTETQYF
TRBV6-5,TRBD2,14,CASNGLAGSGELFF
TRBV3-1/TRBV3-2,TRBD1,16,CASRRERDRGRNEQFF
TRBV5-1,-,18,CASSLHAGRGRGYNEQFF
TRBV15,-,21,CATSRIIGTPNGGSSGNTIYF
TRBV4-2,TRBD2,15,CASSRSGSAPNEQFF
TRBV5-4,TRBD2,14,CASTGGSGIHEQYF
TRBV7-6,-,12,CASSLSKETQYF
TRBV21-1,-,24,CASPLPVRSTGLAGLGKGFYEQYF